Below, 25 T cell receptor beta chains from the same sample are listed, as sequenced in a study of T cells after yellow fever vaccination (dated 2019 in TCRdb). The treatment or condition label on this specimen signifies: live attenuated yellow fever vaccine strain. Library prep was done by 5' RACE. The sequencer listed for this sample is Illumina HiSeq 2500. Using fastp trimming at Q25 and MiXCR clonotype assembly, TCRdb reanalyzed the public sequencing data and kept in-frame beta chains. Rows matching on CDR3 protein sequence are summarized as one entry with the most common DNA and genes. The sample table shows about 630,000 distinct CDR3 sequences, and roughly an eighth are seen once. The biggest ten clones account for under 15% of the sample. Material: PBMCs, obtained on the day of the yellow fever booster vaccination. The receptor source for this set is a man younger than 45 who received the YFV17D yellow fever vaccine.

This clonotype was found many times. The J gene is TRBJ2-7, the V gene TRBV5-1; D unclear. The CDR3 is 15 residues long. V shed 0 bases and J shed 1 base, with 11 bases lying between them. Germline-derived CDR1 and CDR2 are SGHRS and YFSETQ. CDR3 bases: TGCGCCAGCAGCTTGGGCCCCAGCGATTCCTACGAGCAGTACTTC. This sequence encodes CASSLGPSDSYEQYF.

This clonotype was detected many times. The chain is built from TRBV5-4 and TRBJ2-1; D not certain. The CDR3 totals 11 residues. Germline CDR1 reads SGHNT; CDR2 reads YYREEE (reference sequence). V lost 3 bases, J lost 12 bases, and 10 bases lay in between. CDR3 loop: CASSSPERQFF. The CDR3 nucleotides read TGTGCCAGCAGCTCACCGGAAAGGCAGTTCTTC.

This clonotype has only a few counts. This chain uses TRBV11-2 with TRBJ1-1; possibly TRBD1 for D (6 bases). Germline lookup yields CDR1 SGHAT and CDR2 FQNNGV. The CDR3 contains 15 residues. Trimming shortened V by 0 bases and J by 5 bases, and 13 bases separated the two germline ends. Here the CDR3 reads CASSLDPGDGTEAFF. CDR3 coding DNA: TGTGCCAGCAGCTTAGATCCAGGGGATGGTACTGAAGCTTTCTTT.

The chain joins TRBV7-2 to TRBJ2-2; the D is unclear. The germline V gene encodes CDR1 SGHTA and CDR2 FQGNSA. Deletions cut 8 bases from V and 5 bases from J, with 9 bases between. CDR3 size: 12 residues. The CDR3 bases are TGTGCCAGCCAGAGGCAAACCGGGGAGCTGTTTTTT. Protein sequence: CASQRQTGELFF. The complete variable domain, with remaining parts taken from reference TRBV7-2 and TRBJ2-2, reads GAGVSQSPSNKVTEKGKDVELRCDPISGHTALYWYRQSLGQGLEFLIYFQGNSAPDKSGLPSDRFSAERTGGSVSTLTIQRTQQEDSAVYLCASQRQTGELFFGEGSRLTVL.

This clonotype was seen at least ten times. The V call is TRBV6-6, the J call TRBJ2-7; D possibly matches TRBD1 or TRBD2 (5 bases each). Trimming stripped 5 bases from V and 3 bases from J, with 11 bases between. In germline, CDR1 is MNHNY, CDR2 SVGAGI (reference sequence). This CDR3 is built from 13 residues. The CDR3 DNA reads as TGTGCCAGCAGTGTCCGGGACGACTACGAGCAGTACTTC. Amino acids: CASSVRDDYEQYF.

V gene TRBV7-2 combines with J gene TRBJ2-1, with D uncertain. V lost 2 bases and J 0 bases, leaving 8 bases between the germline ends. CDR1 and CDR2 from the germline V gene are SGHTA and FQGNSA. The CDR3 consists of 15 residues. CDR3 DNA: TGTGCCAGCAGCTTACTAGTCATCTCCTACAATGAGCAGTTCTTC. Its translation: CASSLLVISYNEQFF.

This clonotype was seen a handful of times. The chain employs TRBV18 and TRBJ1-1; D might be TRBD1 (6 bases). This CDR3 contains 14 residues. V lost 3 bases, J lost 3 bases, and 11 bases lay in between. Germline values: CDR1 KGHSH, CDR2 LQKENI. CDR3 DNA sequence: TGTGCCAGCTCACCCCCGAAGGGGGACACTGAAGCTTTCTTT. Its translation is CASSPPKGDTEAFF.

This clonotype was counted between two and nine times. V gene TRBV12-3 or TRBV12-4 combines with J gene TRBJ2-2, with 8 bases fitting TRBD1. The trim removed 3 bases at V and 4 bases at J, leaving 10 bases unmatched. This CDR3 contains 17 residues. The CDR3 is CASSFQPRGPGTGELFF. The DNA for the CDR3 is TGTGCCAGCAGTTTCCAACCCAGGGGGCCGGGCACCGGGGAGCTGTTTTTT.

This clonotype was picked up a small number of times. The chain is built from TRBV10-3 and TRBJ2-1, with 8 bases matching TRBD1. Germline V gene lookup returns CDR1 ENHRY and CDR2 SYGVKD. The CDR3 extends over 15 amino acids. The J segment lost 9 bases and the V segment lost 2 bases, leaving 9 bases of the junction unmatched. The CDR3 region is CAISEPGQAGREQFF. The CDR3 region has the DNA TGTGCCATCAGTGAGCCGGGACAGGCTGGGCGTGAGCAGTTCTTC.

This clonotype turned up a few times. The chain employs TRBV7-6 and TRBJ2-3; a possible D gene is TRBD2 (6 bases). This CDR3 spans 14 amino acids. CDR1 and CDR2 (germline): SGHVS, FNYEAQ. The germline V and J ends were trimmed by 1 base and 5 bases, with 10 bases remaining between them. The CDR3 DNA reads TGTGCCAGCAGCTTAGTTTCGGGACTAGATACGCAGTATTTT. Translating gives CASSLVSGLDTQYF.

This rearrangement joins TRBV6-1 to TRBJ2-1; possible D gene TRBD2, 6 bases. The germline V and J ends were trimmed by 11 bases and 3 bases, with 17 bases remaining between them. This CDR3 has 14 amino acids. From germline, CDR1 is MNHNS and CDR2 SASEGT. Here the CDR3 reads CAGGGTGDYNEQFF. DNA for the CDR3: TGTGCCGGTGGGGGGACTGGTGACTACAATGAGCAGTTCTTC.

Only a few counts were recorded for this clonotype. V and J are TRBV30 and TRBJ2-1, with 7 bases that match TRBD2. The CDR3 length is 19 residues. The germline gives CDR1 GTSNPN, CDR2 SVGIG (reference sequence). V lost 2 bases, J lost 0 bases, and 16 bases stayed unmatched. The CDR3 here is CAWSPSSGSVSSSYNEQFF. The CDR3 nucleotides read TGTGCCTGGAGTCCTTCTAGCGGTTCTGTTAGTAGCTCCTACAATGAGCAGTTCTTC.

The chain carries TRBV29-1 and TRBJ2-7, with 7 bases that match TRBD1. The V segment lost 4 bases and the J segment 1 base; nucleotides outside the gene matches: 1. The germline V gene encodes CDR1 SQVTM and CDR2 ANQGSEA. The CDR3 loop spans 12 amino acids. The DNA for the CDR3 is TGCAGCGTTGCGGGACAGTCCTACGAGCAGTACTTC. This gives the protein CSVAGQSYEQYF.

The rearrangement links TRBV7-2 to TRBJ1-5; D gene ambiguous. V gave up 2 bases and J gave up 3 bases, with 11 bases separating them. This CDR3 has 15 residues. The germline V gene encodes CDR1 SGHTA and CDR2 FQGNSA. CDR3 sequence reads: CASSLIAGPNQPQHF. CDR3 DNA sequence: TGTGCCAGCAGCTTAATCGCAGGCCCCAATCAGCCCCAGCATTTT. The variable domain in full, completed from reference TRBV7-2 and TRBJ1-5, reads GAGVSQSPSNKVTEKGKDVELRCDPISGHTALYWYRQSLGQGLEFLIYFQGNSAPDKSGLPSDRFSAERTGGSVSTLTIQRTQQEDSAVYLCASSLIAGPNQPQHFGDGTRLSIL.

The chain employs TRBV7-2 and TRBJ2-4; 12 bases map to TRBD2. This CDR3 has 17 residues. Unmatched junction bases numbered 5, after V lost 5 bases and J lost 0 bases. CDR1 is SGHTA, CDR2 FQGNSA, per germline. The CDR3 loop reads CASSRLAGGVAKNIQYF. DNA for the CDR3: TGTGCCAGCAGCCGTCTAGCGGGAGGGGTAGCCAAAAACATTCAGTACTTC.

The sample holds a few counts of this clonotype. The junction shows a germline mismatch at one end, possibly a read error. The chain links TRBV5-4 to TRBJ2-3; TRBD2 matches at 16 bases. Germline CDR1 and CDR2: SGHNT and YYREEE (reference sequence). The CDR3 loop spans 14 amino acids. The CDR3 reads CASSLEGGTSGRAF. The CDR3, as DNA: TGTGCCAGCAGCTTGGAGGGGGGGACTAGCGGGAGGGCTTTT.

The chain carries TRBV5-1 and TRBJ2-1, with TRBD1 identical over 9 bases. Germline trimming cut 4 bases from V and 5 bases from J; bases unmatched to any gene: 7. Germline CDR1 and CDR2: SGHRS and YFSETQ. This CDR3 region has 15 residues. CDR3 protein: CASSPGWDRDNEQFF. The CDR3 DNA follows: TGCGCCAGCAGCCCCGGGTGGGACAGGGACAATGAGCAGTTCTTC.

This clonotype was seen a handful of times. The V and J genes are TRBV15 and TRBJ2-7, with TRBD1 identical over 9 bases. After removal of 8 bases from V and 5 bases from J, the junction contained 10 bases not matched to a gene. Germline loops: CDR1 LNHNV, CDR2 YYDKDF (reference sequence). The CDR3 sequence is 14 residues long. CDR3 loop: CATGRGQGFNEQYF. CDR3 bases: TGTGCCACCGGCCGGGGACAGGGATTTAACGAGCAGTACTTC.

This clonotype has a count of ten or more. V and J are TRBV7-6 and TRBJ2-1, with TRBD2 matching over 10 bases. CDR3 length equals 15 residues. CDR1 and CDR2 from the germline V gene are SGHVS and FNYEAQ. Trimming at V came to 5 bases and at J to 5 bases, leaving 6 bases not matched to a gene. The CDR3 DNA follows: TGTGCCAGCAGCCGCCTAGCGGGAGTCGACAATGAGCAGTTCTTC. The encoded protein is CASSRLAGVDNEQFF.

Ten or more counts support this clonotype. The gene calls are TRBV7-2 and TRBJ2-7, with a weak D call TRBD2 (6 bases). Per the germline V gene, CDR1 is SGHTA and CDR2 is FQGNSA. The V gene lost 0 bases and the J gene lost 2 bases, with 11 bases spanning the gap. The CDR3 has 15 residues. As DNA, the CDR3 is TGTGCCAGCAGCTTAGCTTTAGGGAGGACCTACGAGCAGTACTTC. Its protein product is CASSLALGRTYEQYF. Full variable domain (missing parts from reference TRBV7-2 and TRBJ2-7): GAGVSQSPSNKVTEKGKDVELRCDPISGHTALYWYRQSLGQGLEFLIYFQGNSAPDKSGLPSDRFSAERTGGSVSTLTIQRTQQEDSAVYLCASSLALGRTYEQYFGPGTRLTVT.

This clonotype was recorded a few times. CDR3 amino acids: CASSPWTGSGEAFF. The CDR3 DNA is TGTGCCAGCTCACCGTGGACCGGGTCGGGTGAAGCTTTCTTT. The chain joins TRBV18 to TRBJ1-1; D is uncertain. V gave up 3 bases and J gave up 7 bases, with 15 bases separating them. This CDR3 has 14 residues. Germline loops: CDR1 KGHSH, CDR2 LQKENI.

This clonotype was counted between two and nine times. The chain combines TRBV12-3 or TRBV12-4 with TRBJ1-1; no definite D call. Trimming left V 8 bases short and J 1 base short, with 11 bases between. The CDR3 extends over 13 amino acids. The CDR3 sequence: CASQRLPNTEAFF. The CDR3 region has the DNA TGTGCCAGCCAGCGATTACCGAACACTGAAGCTTTCTTT.

This clonotype was seen a few times. The gene calls are TRBV18 and TRBJ2-1, with D tentatively TRBD1 (6 bases). The CDR3 has 15 residues. Trimming removed 10 bases from V and 2 bases from J, with 18 bases in between. Germline V CDR1 and CDR2: KGHSH, LQKENI. DNA for the CDR3: TGTGCCACCTTCCAGGGGACGAAGACCTACAATGAGCAGTTCTTC. Its translation is CATFQGTKTYNEQFF.

The chain carries TRBV4-3 and TRBJ2-3; possibly TRBD1 for D (6 bases). The CDR3 consists of 19 residues. V dropped 0 bases and J dropped 4 bases, with 23 bases sitting between them. The germline V gene has CDR1 LGHNA and CDR2 YSLEER. The CDR3 nucleotides read TGCGCCAGCAGCCAAGATGAGGTTGTGCTGCAGGGGATTCCAGATACGCAGTATTTT. As protein: CASSQDEVVLQGIPDTQYF.

This clonotype was detected many times. The rearrangement uses TRBV6-5 and TRBJ2-7, with 10 bases that match TRBD1. J was trimmed by 0 bases and V by 6 bases; bases with no gene match: 2. The CDR3 is made up of 14 amino acids. Germline assignment: CDR1 MNHEY and CDR2 SVGAGI. The CDR3: CASSWTGGSYEQYF. The CDR3 bases are TGTGCCAGCAGCTGGACAGGGGGCTCCTACGAGCAGTACTTC.